Following are 23 T cell receptor beta chains from one sample sequenced in a study of T cell repertoires in cytomegalovirus infection. Their antigens are not known. MiXCR, run by TCRdb on the reads, gives a single entry per CDR3 protein. The sample comprises some 310,000 distinct CDR3 sequences, around 25% of which are singletons, and about 14% rests with the top ten. The sample here was cultured PBMCs, taken from culture after CMV antigen stimulation. The receptor source for this set is a human donor in good health (CMV status not recorded). Some clones in this sample may be carry-over from other donors' samples.

This clonotype was seen more than once but under ten times. V is TRBV6-2 or TRBV6-3 and J is TRBJ1-1; 8 nucleotides agree with TRBD1. This CDR3 comprises 15 residues. The ends lost 4 bases at V and 7 bases at J; junction bases unmatched: 11. Germline loops: CDR1 MNHEY, CDR2 SVGEGT. This CDR3 is CASSSGGQGGGEAFF. CDR3 sequence (DNA): TGTGCCAGCAGTTCCGGAGGACAGGGCGGCGGTGAAGCTTTCTTT.

Comments on this clonotype: This may be a read error, as it is one base from a much larger clone. This chain uses TRBV11-2 with TRBJ2-1; D gene ambiguous. Trimming cost V 5 bases and J 9 bases, with 14 bases left between them. The V gene's germline CDR1 is SGHAT and CDR2 FQNNGV. This CDR3 has 13 residues. The CDR3 coding sequence is TGTGCCAGCAGCGCACAATCGGAGTCTGAGCAGTTCTTC. Its protein is CASSAQSESEQFF.

The chain links TRBV5-8 to TRBJ1-3; D is possibly TRBD1 (5 bases). Trimming removed 3 bases from V and 0 bases from J, with 10 bases in between. This CDR3 is built from 15 residues. CDR1 and CDR2 (germline): SGHTS, YDEGEE. CDR3 nucleotides: TGTGCCAGCAGCTCGGGACGGAGCTCTGGAAACACCATATATTTT. This encodes CASSSGRSSGNTIYF.

V usage is TRBV19 and J usage is TRBJ2-7; D is possibly TRBD1 (6 bases). V was clipped by 2 bases and J by 7 bases, with 21 bases between them. The CDR3 runs to 16 residues. The germline V gene has CDR1 LNHDA and CDR2 SQIVND (reference sequence). CDR3: CASSIQGAGDPWEQYV. The CDR3 region has the DNA TGTGCCAGTAGTATACAGGGAGCAGGGGACCCCTGGGAGCAGTACGTC.

In this sample, this clonotype turned up many times. The chain combines TRBV12-3 or TRBV12-4 with TRBJ2-7; D possibly matches TRBD1 or TRBD2 (6 bases each). The CDR3 covers 15 residues. V was trimmed by 5 bases and J by 3 bases, leaving 17 bases between them. CDR3 sequence: CASSPWRGRGYEQYF. CDR3 coding DNA: TGTGCCAGCAGTCCATGGAGGGGCAGGGGCTACGAGCAGTACTTC.

This clonotype was found a few times. The gene calls are TRBV12-3 or TRBV12-4 and TRBJ2-1; 16 bases match TRBD2. V was pared by 4 bases and J by 6 bases, with 12 bases of the junction left unmatched. This CDR3 is 19 amino acids long. The CDR3 sequence: CASSSVPGLAGGPPNEQFF. CDR3 nucleotide sequence: TGTGCCAGCAGTTCGGTCCCGGGACTAGCGGGAGGGCCTCCCAATGAGCAGTTCTTC.

This clonotype was counted between two and nine times. This chain joins TRBV28 and TRBJ2-4; D is possibly TRBD2 (5 bases). The germline V gene encodes CDR1 MDHEN and CDR2 SYDVKM. The CDR3 is 13 residues long. V lost 9 bases and J 3 bases, leaving 12 bases between the germline ends. The chain's CDR3 is CASWGEGKNIQYF. The CDR3 region has the DNA TGTGCCAGTTGGGGAGAGGGCAAAAACATTCAGTACTTC.

This clonotype was seen only a few times. CDR3 sequence: CASRPLSYNEQFF. The CDR3 region has the DNA TGTGCCAGCAGGCCCCTCTCCTACAATGAGCAGTTCTTC. The chain uses TRBV2 and TRBJ2-1; D not resolved. Looked up from germline, CDR1 is SNHLY and CDR2 is FYNNEI. Deletions cut 6 bases from V and 0 bases from J, with 6 bases between. This CDR3 region has 13 residues.

The chain has TRBV4-1 and TRBJ1-4; D gene unclear. CDR1 is MGHRA and CDR2 is YSYEKL in the germline V gene. V was cut by 3 bases and J by 7 bases, with 12 bases left in between. This CDR3 comprises 14 residues. The CDR3 reads CASSHPRAIEKLFF. The CDR3 DNA reads TGCGCCAGCAGCCACCCCCGGGCGATTGAAAAACTGTTTTTT.

V is TRBV6-8 and J is TRBJ2-1, with D perhaps being TRBD1 or TRBD2 (5 bases each). From germline, CDR1 is MNHGY and CDR2 SAAAGT. The CDR3 spans 16 residues. V gave up 0 bases and J gave up 4 bases, with 13 bases separating them. CDR3 amino acids: CASSYSAIGAYNEQFF. CDR3 nucleotide sequence: TGTGCCAGCAGTTACTCGGCTATCGGGGCTTACAATGAGCAGTTCTTC.

This rearrangement joins TRBV7-9 to TRBJ2-3; 7 bases are a match to TRBD2. Germline V lookup: CDR1 SEHNR, CDR2 FQNEAQ (reference sequence). This CDR3 has 14 residues. The V gene end was trimmed by 1 base and the J gene end by 10 bases; junction bases not matched to a gene: 8. The CDR3 spells CASSLDGGGPSQYF. CDR3 sequence (DNA): TGTGCCAGCAGCTTAGATGGCGGGGGTCCCTCGCAGTATTTT.

This clonotype was observed a handful of times. CDR3 sequence (DNA): TGCGCCAGCAGCCGTGAGGGGGCGGCCGGTAGCTCCTACGAGCAGTACTTC. This codes for CASSREGAAGSSYEQYF. The chain uses TRBV4-1 and TRBJ2-7; 7 nucleotides agree with TRBD1. The CDR3 is made up of 17 amino acids. Losses at the gene ends were 4 bases for V and 0 bases for J; bases not matched to a gene: 12. Per the germline V gene, CDR1 is MGHRA and CDR2 is YSYEKL.

The count of this clonotype is one. The chain carries TRBV10-1 and TRBJ2-2, with a possible D match to TRBD2 (5 bases). The length of the CDR3 is 14 residues. Germline V CDR1 and CDR2: WNHNN, SYGVQD (reference sequence). Trimming removed 7 bases from V and 1 base from J, with 10 bases in between. The CDR3 coding sequence is TGCGCCAGCAAGCCGGGGATGAACACCGGGGAGCTGTTTTTT. Encoded protein: CASKPGMNTGELFF.

The J gene is TRBJ2-1, the V gene TRBV6-5, with 7 nucleotides matching TRBD2. The CDR3 covers 15 residues. Germline values: CDR1 MNHEY, CDR2 SVGAGI. After removal of 6 bases from V and 4 bases from J, the junction contained 9 bases not matched to a gene. The CDR3 here is CASSPLANLYNEQFF. As DNA, the CDR3 is TGTGCCAGCAGCCCACTAGCGAACCTATACAATGAGCAGTTCTTC.

The chain carries TRBV7-3 and TRBJ2-4; D gene ambiguous. CDR3 size: 13 residues. The germline CDR1 and CDR2 sequences are SGHTA and FQGTGA. V was cut by 4 bases and J by 9 bases, with 13 bases left in between. The DNA for the CDR3 is TGTGCCAGCAGCTCGGACCCCCTATCCATTCAGTACTTC. It codes for CASSSDPLSIQYF.

This clonotype has just a few counts. The rearrangement uses TRBV7-9 and TRBJ2-1, with D hard to call. CDR3 size: 12 residues. V gave up 4 bases and J gave up 9 bases, with 10 bases separating them. Germline V gives CDR1 SEHNR, CDR2 FQNEAQ (reference sequence). CDR3 DNA sequence: TGTGCCAGCAGCTCGACATATGTTGAGCAGTTCTTC. Protein product: CASSSTYVEQFF.

There are a few counts of this clonotype. The rearrangement joins TRBV20-1 to TRBJ2-3; TRBD2 agrees at 11 bases. The junction had 13 bases not matched to a gene; V was cut back by 1 base and J by 4 bases. CDR3 length: 18 amino acids. The germline V gene has CDR1 DFQATT and CDR2 SNEGSKA (reference sequence). In nucleotides, the CDR3 is TGCAGTGCTAGAGGGTTTAAGCCGACTAGCGGGGAAGCAGATACGCAGTATTTT. Amino acids: CSARGFKPTSGEADTQYF.

This clonotype has more than one count but fewer than ten. This chain uses TRBV10-3 with TRBJ2-7, with D unclear. Looked up from germline, CDR1 is ENHRY and CDR2 is SYGVKD. The CDR3 has 16 amino acids. V was trimmed by 1 base and J by 6 bases, leaving 19 bases between them. DNA of the CDR3: TGTGCCATCAGTGAGTATAACCTACAGCTTCTGACCGAGCAGTACTTC. The encoded protein is CAISEYNLQLLTEQYF.

V and J are TRBV29-1 and TRBJ1-2; TRBD1 is a possible D gene (5 bases). Between the trimmed V and J ends, which lost 3 bases and 3 bases, there was a span of 8 bases. This CDR3 has 12 amino acids. The germline CDR1 and CDR2 sequences are SQVTM and ANQGSEA. For the CDR3, the DNA is TGCAGCGTTGACGGGGGGGACTATGGCTACACCTTC. This translates into CSVDGGDYGYTF.

The J gene is TRBJ1-5, the V gene TRBV20-1; 8 bases match TRBD1. The CDR3 contains 16 residues. J gave up 0 bases and V 6 bases, and 10 bases lay outside the gene matches. Germline lookup yields CDR1 DFQATT and CDR2 SNEGSKA (reference sequence). The CDR3 coding sequence is TGCAGTGCACCCCCAGGGGGCGCGTATAGCAATCAGCCCCAGCATTTT. It yields the protein CSAPPGGAYSNQPQHF.

This clonotype was recorded a few times. CDR3 nucleotides: TGTGCCAGCAGCCCCCGCGGGACCCTGGGGAATGAGCAGTTCTTC. This sequence encodes CASSPRGTLGNEQFF. The V and J genes are TRBV7-9 and TRBJ2-1, with D possibly TRBD2 on 6 matching bases. Germline CDR1 is SEHNR and CDR2 is FQNEAQ (reference sequence). V was trimmed by 5 bases and J by 7 bases, leaving 18 bases between them. The CDR3 loop spans 15 amino acids.

This clonotype was observed many times. The chain uses TRBV7-2 and TRBJ2-3; 10 bases match TRBD1. The germline gives CDR1 SGHTA, CDR2 FQGNSA. V lost 1 base, J lost 6 bases, and 4 bases stayed unmatched. This CDR3 has 15 amino acids. This chain's CDR3 is CASSLVGTGVDTQYF. In DNA form, the CDR3 reads TGTGCCAGCAGCTTAGTTGGGACAGGGGTGGATACGCAGTATTTT.

This clonotype was seen repeatedly, ten times or more. The V call is TRBV7-2, the J call TRBJ2-3; D gene ambiguous. The CDR3 loop spans 13 amino acids. CDR1 and CDR2 from the germline V gene are SGHTA and FQGNSA. Trimming shortened V by 5 bases and J by 6 bases, and 12 bases separated the two germline ends. CDR3 in amino acids: CASSADPGDTQYF. CDR3 nucleotides: TGTGCCAGCAGCGCAGACCCCGGCGATACGCAGTATTTT.